The 12 T cell receptor beta chains below all came from one sample that was sequenced in a study of T-cell reconstitution after alpha-beta-depleted transplantation in children. The TCRbeta library was prepared with unique molecular identifiers. TCRdb fed the PCR reads into MiXCR, producing one record per CDR3 protein. The sample holds about 870,000 distinct CDR3 sequences, approximately 15% seen once. The sample here was PBMCs, mostly from graft donor cells, taken 360 days after TCRalphabeta/CD19-depleted stem cell transplant. Receptor source: a male patient between 5 and 17 years old who had a stem cell transplant for acute lymphoblastic leukemia, so the T cells may come from the graft donor.

This clonotype occurred a few times. V usage is TRBV21-1 and J usage is TRBJ1-2; the D call TRBD1 from the table was never checked on the DNA. TRBV21-1 is noted as a pseudogene. The CDR3 runs to 17 residues. The CDR3 region is CASRNPENREDNYGYTF. CDR3 bases: TGTGCCTCCCGCAATCCGGAGAACAGGGAAGATAACTATGGCTACACCTTC.

The CDR3 DNA reads as TGCAGCGTTGAGTTTCCTAGCCGATACGAGCAGTACTTC. Protein: CSVEFPSRYEQYF. The chain has TRBV29-1 and TRBJ2-7; tentative D call: TRBD2 (5 bases). Germline V CDR1 and CDR2: SQVTM, ANQGSEA. The V end lost 3 bases, the J end lost 4 bases, and 13 bases lay between the germline ends. This CDR3 is 13 amino acids long.

This clonotype was observed a handful of times. The rearrangement joins TRBV20-1 to TRBJ2-6; D ambiguous. This CDR3 spans 14 amino acids. In germline, CDR1 is DFQATT, CDR2 SNEGSKA (reference sequence). V shed 5 bases and J shed 3 bases, with 11 bases lying between them. The CDR3 reads CSAPKGNGANVLTF. The CDR3 region has the DNA TGCAGTGCTCCTAAGGGAAATGGGGCCAACGTCCTGACTTTC.

The chain joins TRBV12-3 or TRBV12-4 to TRBJ2-7; D could derive from TRBD1 or TRBD2 (5 bases each). The CDR3 runs 16 residues. V was clipped by 6 bases and J by 0 bases, with 18 bases between them. CDR3 bases: TGTGCCAGCAGCCCCCCTTTGGCAGGGAGCTCCTACGAGCAGTACTTC. It yields the protein CASSPPLAGSSYEQYF.

The genes are TRBV9 and TRBJ2-1; 9 bases are shared with TRBD2. Germline CDR1 reads SGDLS; CDR2 reads YYNGEE. This CDR3 region has 16 residues. Trimming at V came to 1 base and at J to 8 bases, leaving 10 bases not matched to a gene. As DNA, the CDR3 is TGTGCCAGCAGCGTATCTCGAGCGGGAGGAGGAGATGAGCAGTTCTTC. As protein: CASSVSRAGGGDEQFF.

At least ten counts were recorded for this clonotype. The rearrangement uses TRBV7-3 and TRBJ1-1, with no clear D. V lost 5 bases to trimming and J lost 10 bases, with 20 bases between them. CDR3 length: 14 residues. Germline assignment: CDR1 SGHTA and CDR2 FQGTGA. The CDR3 nucleotides read TGTGCCAGCAGCGACATTAGGCGGAGTGGCGGAGCTTTCTTT. Translation: CASSDIRRSGGAFF.

This sequence joins TRBV12-5 and TRBJ2-3, with 7 nucleotides matching TRBD2. This CDR3 comprises 16 residues. J lost 2 bases, V lost 0 bases, and 5 bases had no gene match. Germline CDR1 is LGHNT and CDR2 is FRNRAP. CDR3 bases: TGTGCTAGTGGTTTGGTACGAGCGGGGTCCACAGATACGCAGTATTTT. Translated, it gives CASGLVRAGSTDTQYF.

Only a few counts were recorded for this clonotype. Germline and junction disagree at one end, which may indicate a read error. The chain joins TRBV29-1 to TRBJ2-3, with 8 bases identical to TRBD2. The CDR3 is 10 amino acids. CDR1 is SQVTM, CDR2 ANQGSEA, per germline. CDR3 region: CSGSGLVTPF. The CDR3 DNA sequence: TGCAGCGGATCGGGACTAGTCACCCCTTTT.

A few counts support this clonotype. The chain employs TRBV7-8 and TRBJ2-5, with TRBD2 matching 7 bases. This CDR3 is built from 13 residues. The germline CDR1 and CDR2 sequences are SGHVS and FQNEAQ. V shed 10 bases, J shed 7 bases, and the junction held 12 bases outside the gene matches. The CDR3, as DNA: TGTGCCATCCTGGGGGGGTCCGGCTGGACCCAGTACTTC. Translating gives CAILGGSGWTQYF.

This clonotype was counted ten times or more. This chain uses TRBV15 with TRBJ2-3, with 7 bases matching TRBD2. Per germline, CDR1 LNHNV and CDR2 YYDKDF (reference sequence). The V segment lost 2 bases and the J segment 5 bases; nucleotides outside the gene matches: 7. The CDR3 loop spans 15 amino acids. This CDR3 is CATSRNPVAGDTQYF. In DNA form, the CDR3 reads TGTGCCACCAGCAGAAACCCGGTAGCGGGAGATACGCAGTATTTT.

The table lists this clonotype with a few counts. The V gene is TRBV9, the J gene TRBJ1-5; D gene ambiguous. CDR1 and CDR2 from the germline V gene are SGDLS and YYNGEE. The CDR3 is 14 amino acids. Trimming left V 2 bases short and J 6 bases short, with 12 bases between. The CDR3 reads CASSVSPGPQPQHF. The CDR3 DNA reads as TGTGCCAGCAGCGTTTCTCCGGGCCCTCAGCCCCAGCATTTT.

The table lists this clonotype with a few counts. The rearrangement uses TRBV5-1 and TRBJ2-7, with D perhaps matching TRBD1 (6 bases). Looked up from germline, CDR1 is SGHRS and CDR2 is YFSETQ. V was clipped by 3 bases and J by 2 bases, with 15 bases between them. The CDR3 is 15 amino acids. The CDR3, as DNA: TGCGCCAGCAGCTCCGGACAGCCTAAACCCTACGAGCAGTACTTC. Its protein product is CASSSGQPKPYEQYF.